These 31 T cell receptor beta chains were sequenced from one sample in a study of beta chain features in type 1 diabetes. The authors reverse transcribed all of the isolated RNA, so sequencing captured expressed TCRB transcripts. Data came from immunoSEQ multiplex PCR; TCRdb stores just in-frame clones and leaves some out. The sample has some 360,000 clones, roughly 21% seen once. The specimen was naive CD4+ T cells from blood. The receptors originated from a woman between 18 and 30 years old in good health.

The chain links TRBV4-3 to TRBJ1-2; TRBD1 is a possible D gene (6 bases). The germline V and J ends were trimmed by 5 bases and 8 bases, with 21 bases remaining between them. This CDR3 has 15 residues. Germline values: CDR1 LGHNA, CDR2 YSLEER. As DNA, the CDR3 is TGCGCCAGCAGCTCACAGAGACAGGAATTAATCGGCTACACCTTC. Its protein product is CASSSQRQELIGYTF.

The chain combines TRBV12-5 with TRBJ2-5; weak D call: TRBD2 (5 bases). The CDR3 loop spans 13 amino acids. From germline, CDR1 is LGHNT and CDR2 FRNRAP. With 1 base removed from V and 5 bases from J, the gap between germline ends came to 8 bases. CDR3 sequence (DNA): TGTGCTAGTGGTTTGGGGGTAGCGGAGACCCAGTACTTC. Its protein is CASGLGVAETQYF.

The chain links TRBV5-1 to TRBJ1-1; 8 nucleotides match TRBD1. The CDR3 is 14 residues long. V lost 0 bases and J lost 8; bases outside the gene matches: 6. Germline V gene data show CDR1 as SGHRS and CDR2 as YFSETQ. In DNA form, the CDR3 reads TGCGCCAGCAGCTTGGGGGACAGGCCTCCCGAAGCTTTCTTT. It yields the protein CASSLGDRPPEAFF. Filled out from reference TRBV5-1 and TRBJ1-1, the complete variable domain reads KAGVTQTPRYLIKTRGQQVTLSCSPISGHRSVSWYQQTPGQGLQFLFEYFSETQRNKGNFPGRFSGRQFSNSRSEMNVSTLELGDSALYLCASSLGDRPPEAFFGQGTRLTVV.

V and J are TRBV7-6 and TRBJ2-5; TRBD1 is a possible D gene (6 bases). The V gene's germline CDR1 is SGHVS and CDR2 FNYEAQ. The CDR3 covers 12 residues. Trimming removed 4 bases at V and 5 bases at J, with 8 bases between. The CDR3 sequence is CASSSQGETQYF. The DNA for the CDR3 is TGTGCCAGCAGCTCCCAGGGGGAGACCCAGTACTTC.

This clone appeared a few times. This chain connects TRBV7-9 to TRBJ2-7; 9 bases are shared with TRBD2. Germline loops: CDR1 SEHNR, CDR2 FQNEAQ (reference sequence). This CDR3 region has 14 residues. J gave up 3 bases and V 7 bases, and 7 bases lay outside the gene matches. CDR3 residues: CASTHSGSNYEQYF. For the CDR3, the DNA is TGTGCCAGCACCCATAGCGGGAGTAACTACGAGCAGTACTTC.

The chain uses TRBV10-3 and TRBJ2-5, with 7 bases lining up with TRBD1. Per the germline V gene, CDR1 is ENHRY and CDR2 is SYGVKD. V shed 11 bases, J shed 1 base, and the junction held 4 bases outside the gene matches. The CDR3 consists of 12 residues. CDR3 residues: CASGQTQETQYF. DNA for the CDR3: TGTGCCTCGGGACAGACCCAAGAGACCCAGTACTTC.

The chain links TRBV6-6 to TRBJ1-2; TRBD1 aligns across 9 bases. This CDR3 has 14 amino acids. The V segment lost 10 bases and the J segment 2 bases; nucleotides outside the gene matches: 8. Germline V lookup: CDR1 MNHNY, CDR2 SVGAGI (reference sequence). The CDR3 here is CATSQGQGNYGYTF. CDR3 DNA sequence: TGTGCCACCTCCCAAGGACAGGGGAACTATGGCTACACCTTC.

The table lists this clone with a few counts. The chain has TRBV5-4 and TRBJ2-7, with D perhaps matching TRBD1 (6 bases). The CDR3 length is 15 residues. V was cut by 6 bases and J by 2 bases, with 18 bases left in between. Germline values: CDR1 SGHNT, CDR2 YYREEE (reference sequence). The CDR3 nucleotides are TGTGCCAGCACCAGGGGTCCCGCCGGGCCCTACGAGCAGTACTTC. Translated, it gives CASTRGPAGPYEQYF.

Only a few counts were recorded for this clone. The rearrangement joins TRBV30 to TRBJ2-5, with TRBD2 matching over 9 bases. Germline trimming cut 1 base from V and 4 bases from J; bases unmatched to any gene: 13. The CDR3 has 17 residues. Germline CDR1 GTSNPN, CDR2 SVGIG (reference sequence). The CDR3 DNA reads TGTGCCTGGAGTGGGACACGCGGGAGGGATCTCTCAGAGACCCAGTACTTC. Its protein is CAWSGTRGRDLSETQYF.

V usage is TRBV7-3 and J usage is TRBJ2-1; 9 nucleotides line up with TRBD2. CDR1 is SGHTA and CDR2 is FQGTGA in the germline V gene. With 5 bases clipped from V and 7 bases from J, the junction kept 9 bases outside the gene matches. This CDR3 region has 15 residues. CDR3 DNA sequence: TGTGCCAGCAGCGCAAATGCGGGGGGGCAGAATGAGCAGTTCTTC. This codes for CASSANAGGQNEQFF.

In its sample, this clone was seen a few times. V gene TRBV7-2 combines with J gene TRBJ2-3, with D possibly TRBD2 on 6 matching bases. Per germline, CDR1 SGHTA and CDR2 FQGNSA. The V and J ends lost 5 bases and 2 bases respectively, with 17 bases between them. The CDR3 extends over 16 amino acids. CDR3 coding DNA: TGTGCCAGCAGCACCGAACTAGCTAGACTCACAGATACGCAGTATTTT. Its translation is CASSTELARLTDTQYF.

This clone was counted between two and nine times. The J gene is TRBJ1-2, the V gene TRBV9, with a possible D match to TRBD1 (5 bases). Deletions cut 1 base from V and 1 base from J, with 20 bases between. Germline assignment: CDR1 SGDLS and CDR2 YYNGEE. The CDR3 totals 18 residues. This chain's CDR3 is CASSVTPGDPVGNYGYTF. CDR3 nucleotides: TGTGCCAGCAGCGTAACTCCGGGGGATCCGGTCGGTAACTATGGCTACACCTTC.

The rearrangement joins TRBV18 to TRBJ1-1; tentative D call: TRBD1 (6 bases). This CDR3 region has 14 residues. Trimming removed 3 bases at V and 5 bases at J, with 13 bases between. Germline CDR1 and CDR2: KGHSH and LQKENI. CDR3 sequence: CASSPAEGGTEAFF. CDR3 sequence (DNA): TGTGCCAGCTCACCGGCCGAGGGGGGGACTGAAGCTTTCTTT.

A note on this clone: At the DNA level, this CDR3 is encoded by other sequences in the same sample as well. The chain joins TRBV5-4 to TRBJ2-5; TRBD1 matches at 9 bases. Germline V gene sequence: CDR1 SGHNT, CDR2 YYREEE (reference sequence). The CDR3 covers 13 residues. Trimming removed 4 bases from V and 4 bases from J; junction bases left unmatched: 2. The CDR3 DNA is TGTGCCAGCAGCCTACAGGGGGCAGAGACCCAGTACTTC. It encodes CASSLQGAETQYF. The variable domain in full, completed from reference TRBV5-4 and TRBJ2-5, reads ETGVTQSPTHLIKTRGQQVTLRCSSQSGHNTVSWYQQALGQGPQFIFQYYREEENGRGNFPPRFSGLQFPNYSSELNVNALELDDSALYLCASSLQGAETQYFGPGTRLLVL.

The chain is built from TRBV7-2 and TRBJ2-7; TRBD1 matches 7 bases. The junction had 5 bases not matched to a gene; V was cut back by 1 base and J by 2 bases. CDR3 length equals 15 residues. Germline CDR1 is SGHTA and CDR2 is FQGNSA. The CDR3 sequence is CASSLVGTETYEQYF. In DNA, the CDR3 is TGTGCCAGCAGCTTAGTCGGGACAGAGACCTACGAGCAGTACTTC.

The V call is TRBV15, the J call TRBJ2-5; 7 bases match TRBD1. Trimming cost V 1 base and J 2 bases; bases outside gene matches: 4. The CDR3 is made up of 15 amino acids. From germline, CDR1 is LNHNV and CDR2 YYDKDF (reference sequence). The CDR3 DNA reads as TGTGCCACCAGCAGAGGTGGGACAGTACAAGAGACCCAGTACTTC. Translated: CATSRGGTVQETQYF.

This chain connects TRBV19 to TRBJ2-5; 11 bases fit TRBD2. This CDR3 is 16 amino acids long. Germline trimming cut 3 bases from V and 2 bases from J; bases unmatched to any gene: 5. Germline V gene lookup returns CDR1 LNHDA and CDR2 SQIVND (reference sequence). The CDR3 region has the DNA TGTGCCAGTAGTATTCCCGGGACTAGCGGACAAGAGACCCAGTACTTC. This encodes CASSIPGTSGQETQYF.

This clone occurred a few times. The V and J genes are TRBV30 and TRBJ2-3; D unresolved. V lost 4 bases and J lost 5, with 7 bases in between. Germline loops: CDR1 GTSNPN, CDR2 SVGIG (reference sequence). The CDR3 is 11 residues long. CDR3 bases: TGTGCCTGGACGGTACTAGATACGCAGTATTTT. Translation: CAWTVLDTQYF.

This clone occurred once. The CDR3 reads CASSVWANSYNEQFF. As DNA, the CDR3 is TGTGCCAGCAGTGTATGGGCCAATTCCTACAATGAGCAGTTCTTC. This rearrangement joins TRBV6-4 to TRBJ2-1; no reliable D call. Germline CDR1 and CDR2: MRHNA and SNTAGT. Between the trimmed V and J ends, which lost 4 bases and 1 base, there was a span of 11 bases. This CDR3 region has 15 residues.

The V call is TRBV5-1, the J call TRBJ2-5; 7 positions match TRBD2. This CDR3 spans 15 amino acids. Germline CDR1 and CDR2: SGHRS and YFSETQ. The trim removed 0 bases at V and 6 bases at J, leaving 8 bases unmatched. Written as DNA, the CDR3 is TGCGCCAGCAGCTTGGAGTTGGGGGGGAGGAAGACCCAGTACTTC. Amino acid sequence: CASSLELGGRKTQYF.

The chain links TRBV5-1 to TRBJ2-7, with TRBD1 matching 9 bases. This CDR3 has 15 residues. The ends lost 0 bases at V and 5 bases at J; junction bases unmatched: 6. The germline gives CDR1 SGHRS, CDR2 YFSETQ. CDR3 in amino acids: CASSLGGTGSHEQYF. DNA of the CDR3: TGCGCCAGCAGCTTGGGTGGGACAGGGTCACACGAGCAGTACTTC.

This clone was counted between two and nine times. The chain recombines TRBV11-2 with TRBJ2-1, with TRBD1 matching 7 bases. CDR1 and CDR2 (germline): SGHAT, FQNNGV. The ends lost 5 bases at V and 0 bases at J; junction bases unmatched: 4. CDR3 length: 15 amino acids. The CDR3 DNA is TGTGCCAGCAGCCGCGACAGGGCCTCCTACAATGAGCAGTTCTTC. Amino acid sequence: CASSRDRASYNEQFF.

Comments on this clone: Other nucleotide sequences from this sample produce the same CDR3. The chain joins TRBV30 to TRBJ1-1, with D possibly TRBD1 on 5 matching bases. The CDR3 extends over 12 amino acids. The ends were cut back, 0 bases at V and 7 bases at J, with 9 bases in the middle. Germline V gene lookup returns CDR1 GTSNPN and CDR2 SVGIG (reference sequence). CDR3 sequence (DNA): TGTGCCTGGAGTGTCCAGGGCCTTGAAGCTTTCTTT. Amino acid sequence: CAWSVQGLEAFF.

The gene calls are TRBV18 and TRBJ2-7; the match to TRBD2 covers 9 bases. V gave up 4 bases and J gave up 3 bases; unmatched junction bases: 10. Per the germline V gene, CDR1 is KGHSH and CDR2 is LQKENI. This CDR3 has 16 residues. The CDR3, as DNA: TGTGCCAGCTCACTGATGACCGGGACTAGCCTCTACGAGCAGTACTTC. Translated, it gives CASSLMTGTSLYEQYF.

This clone appeared a few times. The J gene is TRBJ2-2, the V gene TRBV5-1; 8 bases line up with TRBD1. CDR3 length: 15 amino acids. Per the germline V gene, CDR1 is SGHRS and CDR2 is YFSETQ. The V segment lost 4 bases and the J segment 2 bases; nucleotides outside the gene matches: 4. The CDR3 is CASSPGQVNTGELFF. For the CDR3, the DNA is TGCGCCAGCAGCCCGGGACAGGTTAACACCGGGGAGCTGTTTTTT. The full variable domain, with the rest looked up from reference TRBV5-1 and TRBJ2-2, is KAGVTQTPRYLIKTRGQQVTLSCSPISGHRSVSWYQQTPGQGLQFLFEYFSETQRNKGNFPGRFSGRQFSNSRSEMNVSTLELGDSALYLCASSPGQVNTGELFFGEGSRLTVL.

The gene calls are TRBV4-1 and TRBJ2-3; possibly TRBD2 for D (7 bases). CDR1 MGHRA and CDR2 YSYEKL come from the germline V gene. The CDR3 spans 13 residues. The V and J ends lost 6 bases and 5 bases respectively, with 12 bases between them. The CDR3 region is CASSPGGGDTQYF. CDR3 in DNA: TGCGCCAGCAGTCCGGGGGGCGGAGATACGCAGTATTTT.

In its sample, this clone was seen a few times. J is TRBJ2-5 and V is TRBV29-1; 7 nucleotides agree with TRBD1. With 6 bases clipped from V and 0 bases from J, the junction kept 10 bases outside the gene matches. This CDR3 has 15 amino acids. Germline loops: CDR1 SQVTM, CDR2 ANQGSEA. CDR3 in amino acids: CSVVHLQGYQETQYF. CDR3 in DNA: TGCAGCGTCGTCCACTTACAGGGGTACCAAGAGACCCAGTACTTC.

This clone was detected a few times. The chain combines TRBV29-1 with TRBJ1-2; D is possibly TRBD1 (5 bases). Between the trimmed V and J ends, which lost 4 bases and 6 bases, there was a span of 9 bases. Germline assignment: CDR1 SQVTM and CDR2 ANQGSEA. The CDR3 has 11 amino acids. This CDR3 reads CSVGRVHGYTF. CDR3 nucleotide sequence: TGCAGCGTTGGCAGGGTCCATGGCTACACCTTC. Supplemented by reference TRBV29-1 and TRBJ1-2, the full variable domain reads SAVISQKPSRDICQRGTSLTIQCQVDSQVTMMFWYRQQPGQSLTLIATANQGSEATYESGFVIDKFPISRPNLTFSTLTVSNMSPEDSSIYLCSVGRVHGYTFGSGTRLTVV.

The chain couples TRBV10-1 to TRBJ2-1; tentatively, D is TRBD1 (8 bases). V was trimmed by 0 bases and J by 9 bases, leaving 15 bases between them. Germline CDR1 WNHNN, CDR2 SYGVQD (reference sequence). The CDR3 totals 15 residues. This CDR3 reads CASSESRQGRGEQFF. As DNA, the CDR3 is TGCGCCAGCAGTGAGTCCCGACAGGGGAGGGGTGAGCAGTTCTTC.

V gene TRBV6-6 combines with J gene TRBJ2-3, with TRBD2 as a possible D gene (6 bases). The CDR3 is made up of 14 amino acids. The germline gives CDR1 MNHNY, CDR2 SVGAGI (reference sequence). The V and J ends lost 4 bases and 8 bases respectively, with 16 bases between them. The CDR3 here is CASSFGTPSPTQYF. CDR3 in DNA: TGTGCCAGCAGTTTCGGGACTCCTTCCCCTACGCAGTATTTT.

V is TRBV6-5 and J is TRBJ2-7; possibly TRBD2 for D (6 bases). Germline CDR1 is MNHEY and CDR2 is SVGAGI. V shed 6 bases and J shed 2 bases, with 14 bases lying between them. The CDR3 spans 14 residues. The CDR3 sequence is CASSPRAGPYEQYF. The DNA of the CDR3 is TGTGCCAGCAGCCCAAGGGCGGGGCCCTACGAGCAGTACTTC.